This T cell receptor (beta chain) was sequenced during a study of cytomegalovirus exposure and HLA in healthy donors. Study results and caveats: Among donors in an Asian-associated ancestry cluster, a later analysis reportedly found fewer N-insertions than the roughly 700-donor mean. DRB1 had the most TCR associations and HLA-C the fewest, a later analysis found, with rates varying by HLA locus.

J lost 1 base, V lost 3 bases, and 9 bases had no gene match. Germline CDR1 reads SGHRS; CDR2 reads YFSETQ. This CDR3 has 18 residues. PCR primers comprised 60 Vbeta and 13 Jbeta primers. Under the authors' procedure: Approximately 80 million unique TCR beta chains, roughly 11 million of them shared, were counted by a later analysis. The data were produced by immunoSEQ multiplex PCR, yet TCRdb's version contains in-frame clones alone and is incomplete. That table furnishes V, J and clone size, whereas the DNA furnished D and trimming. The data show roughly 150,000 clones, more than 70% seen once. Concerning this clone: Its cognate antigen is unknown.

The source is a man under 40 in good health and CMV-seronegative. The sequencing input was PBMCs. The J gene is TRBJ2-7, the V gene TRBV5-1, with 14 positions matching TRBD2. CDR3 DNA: TGCGCCAGCAGCTCAACTCGGACTAGCGGGGGGCCGTCCTACGAGCAGTACTTC. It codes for CASSSTRTSGGPSYEQYF.